A single count supports the clone carrying this TCR beta chain. The sample comes from a study of blood T cell repertoires in COVID-19. Study summary: From the United States, Italy and Spain came samples of acute and convalescent COVID-19. PBMCs, B-cell-depleted T cells, or T cells were the source of the cDNA or gDNA that made up the material.

Original handling: How many nucleated cells were present was estimated from reference gene primer amplification. TCRdb's copy holds only in-frame clones and misses some; the assay was immunoSEQ multiplex PCR. V, J and clone size were drawn from that table, and D and trimming were deduced from the DNA. The sample lists about 290,000 clones; roughly 90% were seen once. Germline CDR1 reads LGHDT; CDR2 reads YNNKEL (reference sequence). V lost 2 bases and J lost 2, with 10 bases in between. This CDR3 has 14 residues. This rearrangement joins TRBV3-1 (or the pseudogene TRBV3-2) to TRBJ2-7; TRBD2 might be the D (5 bases). The TCR originated in a woman aged 30 to 39 with active or convalescent COVID-19. Sequences were obtained from peripheral blood. The DNA of the CDR3 is TGTGCCAGCAGCCAACGGGGTGACCCCTACGAGCAGTACTTC. Translating it yields CASSQRGDPYEQYF.